This TCR beta chain appears in the sequencing data of a study of Ad26.COV2.S vaccination and SARS-CoV-2 variants. Study context: Donor was in the COV1001 Ad26.COV2.S trial arm. Findings and limits, study-wide: The breadth of spike-specific CD8+ and CD4+ T cell responses after vaccination was reportedly substantial. Estimates derived from TCR breadth and depth analyses may have underestimated total T cell responses. Vaccine and placebo groups showed comparable non-spike TCR breadth.

Germline CDR1 is SGHRS and CDR2 is YFSETQ. The CDR3 contains 16 residues. The V gene end was trimmed by 2 bases and the J gene end by 7 bases; junction bases not matched to a gene: 4. The method was immunoSEQ multiplex PCR; TCRdb's version includes in-frame clones alone and lacks a portion of them. Of about 350,000 clones listed, roughly 91% were seen once; the top ten hold around 4.5%. As to treatment: 19 received Ad26.COV2.S at low or high dose, single or two shots; about five received placebo; per-sample allocation not given. The study sampled participants on day 63 after the first vaccine or placebo injection. Comment on this clone: Its specificity is unknown. Other nucleotide sequences in the sample specify the same CDR3.

The chain has TRBV5-1 and TRBJ2-2; 14 positions agree with TRBD2. This clonotype was obtained from a person between 18 and 60 years old who received the Ad26.COV2.S COVID-19 vaccine or a placebo. The specimen was peripheral blood, collected in a trial of Ad26.COV2.S vaccine versus placebo. The CDR3 bases are TGCGCCAGCAGCTTACGACTAGCGGGAGGGGTCGGGGAGCTGTTTTTT. It yields the protein CASSLRLAGGVGELFF.